A single sample is the source of the 3 T cell receptor beta chains below, sequenced in a study of beta chain features in type 1 diabetes. Findings and caveats of the study: The study found moderately but significantly shorter TCRB CDR3s in all four CD4+ subsets of Type 1 diabetes patients.

Antigens for these TCRs are unknown. As every portion of the isolated RNA was reverse transcribed, the sequencing read expressed TCRB transcripts. This table comes from immunoSEQ multiplex PCR, and its TCRdb copy is limited to in-frame clones, with some not included. Of fewer than 400,000 clones in the sample, 9.3% were seen once. Sequencing was carried out using central memory CD4+ T cells from blood. Receptor source: a man aged 25-45 years with type 1 diabetes.

The rearrangement uses TRBV6-5 and TRBJ2-1, with D perhaps matching TRBD2 (6 bases). Germline values: CDR1 MNHEY, CDR2 SVGAGI. V lost 2 bases and J 7 bases, leaving 12 bases between the germline ends. The CDR3 is made up of 14 amino acids. The CDR3 DNA reads as TGTGCCAGCAGTTACGGCTGGAGGGAGAATGAGCAGTTCTTC. This translates into CASSYGWRENEQFF.

This clone was seen a handful of times. This chain links TRBV7-2 with TRBJ1-2; D may be TRBD1 (5 bases). This CDR3 has 13 residues. Trimming pared 5 bases from V and 8 bases from J, leaving 15 bases between. Germline CDR1 is SGHTA and CDR2 is FQGNSA. The CDR3 nucleotides read TGTGCCAGCAGCCCGCAGGGAGATAGGGGCTACACCTTC. Translating gives CASSPQGDRGYTF.

The table lists this clone with a few counts. The chain is built from TRBV7-2 and TRBJ2-3; 14 nucleotides align to TRBD2. Trimming removed 4 bases from V and 6 bases from J; junction bases left unmatched: 9. The CDR3 totals 17 residues. Germline-derived CDR1 and CDR2 are SGHTA and FQGNSA. The CDR3 coding sequence is TGTGCCAGCAGCTCCTACCAAAGGACTAGCGGGAGGGATACGCAGTATTTT. Protein product: CASSSYQRTSGRDTQYF.